This T cell receptor beta chain was profiled in a study of blood T cell repertoires in COVID-19. The CDR3 runs to 14 residues. CDR1 and CDR2 from the germline V gene are SGHRS and YFSETQ. V trimming: 4 bases; J trimming: 2 bases; junction bases outside the gene matches: 3. Assay: immunoSEQ multiplex PCR; the TCRdb copy retains only in-frame clones and omits some. The sample has about 140,000 clones, 87% seen once. Sequenced: peripheral blood. The origin of this receptor is a human donor in a cohort sampled during active COVID-19. This chain links TRBV5-1 with TRBJ1-3; 7 bases align to TRBD1. DNA of the CDR3: TGCGCCAGCAGCCCGGGACAGACTGGAAACACCATATATTTT. Translation: CASSPGQTGNTIYF.